This T cell receptor beta chain was obtained from a study of blood T cell repertoires in COVID-19. Looking at the study overall: T cells, B-cell-depleted T cells, or PBMCs provided the cDNA or gDNA that served as material.

This table comes from immunoSEQ multiplex PCR, and its TCRdb copy is limited to in-frame clones, with some not included. The sample holds tens of thousands of clones, more than 80% seen once. The CDR3 runs 15 residues. The V and J ends lost 6 bases and 4 bases respectively, with 18 bases between them. CDR1 is LNHDA, CDR2 SQIVND, per germline (reference sequence). V and J are TRBV19 and TRBJ1-2; D uncertain. The source material was peripheral blood. This TCR came from a woman aged 70-85 years with COVID-19, enrolled during active disease. The DNA for the CDR3 is TGTGCCAGTAGATTCCCCTCGGGAAATGGCTATGGCTACACCTTC. Residues: CASRFPSGNGYGYTF.